This T cell receptor (beta chain) was retrieved from a study of CD8 T cells in Susac syndrome. The CDR3 contains 13 residues. Germline V gene sequence: CDR1 SGHNT, CDR2 YYREEE (reference sequence). The ends were cut back, 4 bases at V and 6 bases at J, with 11 bases in the middle. Sequencing of TCR beta covered CD8+ and CD4+ T cells obtained from blood. With random hexamers, roughly 0.45 to 1 ug RNA was reverse transcribed. With immunoSEQ multiplex PCR, TCR beta CDR3 was amplified across 54 Vbeta and 13 Jbeta. TCRdb re-derived calls from the immunoSEQ multiplex PCR reads in MiXCR, one entry per CDR3 protein. Seen here are about 120,000 distinct CDR3 sequences, around 94% observed once, and the top ten hold 0.28%. In the case of this clonotype: Its antigen remains unknown.

Study conclusions and caveats: Peak Susac CD8+ clonal expansion was seen in TEMRA cells and active patients.

The rearrangement uses TRBV5-4 and TRBJ2-4; D might be TRBD1 (6 bases). The sequenced material came from CD8+ T cells from PBMCs. The clonotype was recovered from a human donor with Susac syndrome. CDR3: CASSQQGANIQYF. CDR3 in DNA: TGTGCCAGCAGCCAACAGGGAGCAAACATTCAGTACTTC. The whole variable domain, filled in from reference TRBV5-4 and TRBJ2-4, reads ETGVTQSPTHLIKTRGQQVTLRCSSQSGHNTVSWYQQALGQGPQFIFQYYREEENGRGNFPPRFSGLQFPNYSSELNVNALELDDSALYLCASSQQGANIQYFGAGTRLSVL.